These 27 T cell receptor beta chains came from one sample sequenced in a study of T cell changes during pregnancy in multiple sclerosis. TCRdb's table, derived via immunoSEQ multiplex PCR, lists solely in-frame clones and lacks some. The sample carries tens of thousands of clones, around 92% recorded once. Sequencing was performed on peripheral blood, taken after pregnancy. The receptor set was obtained from a female donor in good health, enrolled as a control in a pregnancy study.

The chain uses TRBV9 and TRBJ2-3; TRBD2 matches 15 bases. V shed 4 bases, J shed 0 bases, and the junction held 6 bases outside the gene matches. The CDR3 is 18 amino acids. CDR1 SGDLS and CDR2 YYNGEE come from the germline V gene. DNA of the CDR3: TGTGCCAGCAGCCCCAGGGGACTAGCGGGGGGTAGCACAGATACGCAGTATTTT. Protein sequence: CASSPRGLAGGSTDTQYF.

The chain links TRBV5-4 to TRBJ1-1; D is ambiguous. The CDR3 extends over 13 amino acids. CDR1 and CDR2 from the germline V gene are SGHNT and YYREEE (reference sequence). The germline V and J ends were trimmed by 0 bases and 4 bases, with 7 bases remaining between them. Here the CDR3 DNA reads TGTGCCAGCAGCTTGGACAGCTTCACTGAAGCTTTCTTT. Residues: CASSLDSFTEAFF.

For the CDR3, the DNA is TGTGCCAGCAATTACGACAGGGGAGTTTACGAGCAGTACTTC. It translates to CASNYDRGVYEQYF. V gene TRBV6-4 combines with J gene TRBJ2-7; TRBD1 agrees at 8 bases. The CDR3 consists of 14 residues. The germline V gene encodes CDR1 MRHNA and CDR2 SNTAGT. V trimming: 7 bases; J trimming: 4 bases; junction bases outside the gene matches: 9.

This chain connects TRBV5-4 to TRBJ2-5; D call uncertain. There are 14 residues in the CDR3. Germline-derived CDR1 and CDR2 are SGHNT and YYREEE (reference sequence). V was clipped by 0 bases and J by 2 bases, with 8 bases between them. CDR3: CASSLDMQQETQYF. For the CDR3, the DNA is TGTGCCAGCAGCTTGGACATGCAGCAAGAGACCCAGTACTTC.

V gene TRBV7-8 combines with J gene TRBJ1-1, with a possible D match to TRBD1 (6 bases). Germline CDR1 reads SGHVS; CDR2 reads FQNEAQ. This CDR3 region has 12 residues. With 3 bases removed from V and 11 bases from J, the gap between germline ends came to 13 bases. The CDR3 DNA reads TGTGCCAGCAGCTTGGGGGCCGGCTGGGCTTTCTTT. This gives the protein CASSLGAGWAFF.

The chain carries TRBV15 and TRBJ1-2; 8 bases agree with TRBD1. Trimming removed 0 bases from V and 8 bases from J; junction bases left unmatched: 8. Looked up from germline, CDR1 is LNHNV and CDR2 is YYDKDF (reference sequence). CDR3 length: 15 residues. CDR3 DNA sequence: TGTGCCACCAGCAGAGATCAGGGGGCGGCCAGGGGCTACACCTTC. Translating it yields CATSRDQGAARGYTF.

This clone is a singleton in its sample. The V and J genes are TRBV5-4 and TRBJ1-2, with a tentative D call TRBD1 (5 bases). Germline values: CDR1 SGHNT, CDR2 YYREEE (reference sequence). CDR3 length: 15 amino acids. Trimming stripped 4 bases from V and 0 bases from J, with 13 bases between. The CDR3 reads CASSPPGGANYGYTF. The CDR3 bases are TGTGCCAGCAGCCCTCCGGGGGGGGCTAACTATGGCTACACCTTC.

This chain links TRBV5-6 with TRBJ1-5, with D uncertain. Germline V CDR1 and CDR2: SGHDT, YYEEEE. V lost 0 bases and J lost 0, with 7 bases in between. CDR3 length equals 15 residues. The DNA for the CDR3 is TGTGCCAGCAGCTTGGGAGGGAATAGCAATCAGCCCCAGCATTTT. Protein: CASSLGGNSNQPQHF.

The chain couples TRBV7-9 to TRBJ1-5, with 8 bases that match TRBD1. With 4 bases clipped from V and 11 bases from J, the junction kept 13 bases outside the gene matches. CDR1 is SEHNR, CDR2 FQNEAQ, per germline (reference sequence). The CDR3 has 15 amino acids. CDR3: CASSSRDRSVVAQHF. CDR3 DNA: TGTGCCAGCAGCTCCCGGGACAGGTCCGTCGTAGCCCAGCATTTT.

This clone was recorded once. This sequence joins TRBV19 and TRBJ1-2, with D perhaps TRBD1 (6 bases). The CDR3 spans 14 residues. The germline CDR1 and CDR2 sequences are LNHDA and SQIVND (reference sequence). The V end was cut by 7 bases, the J end by 7 bases, with 19 bases between. The chain's CDR3 is CASTPGRGHSGYTF. The CDR3 DNA is TGTGCCAGTACCCCGGGCAGGGGACACTCTGGCTACACCTTC.

The rearrangement joins TRBV7-9 to TRBJ1-6; D ambiguous. Trimming removed 1 base at V and 6 bases at J, with 10 bases between. The germline V gene encodes CDR1 SEHNR and CDR2 FQNEAQ (reference sequence). The CDR3 has 15 amino acids. The CDR3 is CASSLVSSPNSPLHF. In nucleotides, the CDR3 is TGTGCCAGCAGCTTAGTATCCTCCCCTAATTCACCCCTCCACTTT.

The rearrangement links TRBV5-8 to TRBJ2-5, with 13 bases identical to TRBD2. The V gene end was trimmed by 0 bases and the J gene end by 5 bases; junction bases not matched to a gene: 10. Germline lookup yields CDR1 SGHTS and CDR2 YDEGEE. The CDR3 length is 18 residues. This CDR3 reads CASSLGTSGGVGRETQYF. CDR3 nucleotides: TGTGCCAGCAGCTTGGGAACTAGCGGGGGGGTCGGCAGGGAGACCCAGTACTTC.

The V call is TRBV11-1, the J call TRBJ2-6; D remains ambiguous. V lost 0 bases, J lost 0 bases, and 9 bases lay in between. The CDR3 contains 17 residues. Germline CDR1 and CDR2: SGHAT and FQDESV (reference sequence). The CDR3 DNA follows: TGTGCCAGCAGCTTAGCGTTAGTAACCTCTGGGGCCAACGTCCTGACTTTC. Translated: CASSLALVTSGANVLTF.

This chain links TRBV2 with TRBJ2-1; maybe TRBD2 (5 bases). CDR3 length: 15 amino acids. The V end was cut by 7 bases, the J end by 7 bases, with 20 bases between. Germline loops: CDR1 SNHLY, CDR2 FYNNEI. The CDR3 nucleotides read TGTGCCAGCAAACCCGGGATATGGGGTGAAAATGAGCAGTTCTTC. Translation gives CASKPGIWGENEQFF.

J is TRBJ2-2 and V is TRBV7-6; 7 bases map to TRBD2. Per the germline V gene, CDR1 is SGHVS and CDR2 is FNYEAQ. The CDR3 is 16 amino acids. With V trimmed by 6 bases and J by 5 bases, 12 bases remained unmatched. CDR3 region: CASRPLAGELTGELFF. CDR3 sequence (DNA): TGTGCCAGCAGACCCCTGGCGGGGGAATTGACCGGGGAGCTGTTTTTT.

The V gene is TRBV6-5, the J gene TRBJ2-7; possibly TRBD2 for D (6 bases). The CDR3 sequence is 12 residues long. The germline V gene encodes CDR1 MNHEY and CDR2 SVGAGI. Trimming removed 6 bases from V and 9 bases from J, with 15 bases in between. The CDR3 loop is CASRAGSEVQYF. The CDR3 DNA is TGTGCCAGCAGGGCGGGAAGCGAAGTGCAGTACTTC.

The table lists this clone with a few counts. The V call is TRBV29-1, the J call TRBJ2-2; 9 bases are a match to TRBD2. CDR1 and CDR2 from the germline V gene are SQVTM and ANQGSEA. After removal of 3 bases from V and 4 bases from J, the junction contained 6 bases not matched to a gene. The CDR3 covers 15 residues. This CDR3 reads CSVDAGGWGTGELFF. CDR3 bases: TGCAGCGTTGATGCGGGGGGGTGGGGCACCGGGGAGCTGTTTTTT.

V and J are TRBV4-3 and TRBJ1-5; 7 positions agree with TRBD1. This CDR3 has 15 residues. V dropped 1 base and J dropped 4; count of bases not matched to a gene: 4. Germline CDR1 is LGHNA and CDR2 is YSLEER. CDR3 sequence (DNA): TGCGCCAGCAGCCAAGGCAGGGGGTGGAATCAGCCCCAGCATTTT. This sequence encodes CASSQGRGWNQPQHF.

This clone was picked up a small number of times. The chain employs TRBV7-2 and TRBJ2-5; D not certain. The germline V and J ends were trimmed by 1 base and 1 base, with 10 bases remaining between them. CDR3 length: 15 amino acids. Germline assignment: CDR1 SGHTA and CDR2 FQGNSA. CDR3 sequence (DNA): TGTGCCAGCAGCTTAGATCGGTGGGCCCAAGAGACCCAGTACTTC. Protein: CASSLDRWAQETQYF. The full variable domain, with the rest looked up from reference TRBV7-2 and TRBJ2-5, is GAGVSQSPSNKVTEKGKDVELRCDPISGHTALYWYRQSLGQGLEFLIYFQGNSAPDKSGLPSDRFSAERTGGSVSTLTIQRTQQEDSAVYLCASSLDRWAQETQYFGPGTRLLVL.

The chain carries TRBV18 and TRBJ1-1; 9 bases align to TRBD1. After removal of 6 bases from V and 8 bases from J, the junction contained 4 bases not matched to a gene. This CDR3 contains 12 residues. The V gene's germline CDR1 is KGHSH and CDR2 LQKENI. CDR3 sequence (DNA): TGTGCCAGCTCGTCCGGGACAGGGGAAGCTTTCTTT. Its translation is CASSSGTGEAFF.

V is TRBV5-4 and J is TRBJ1-1; TRBD1 might be the D (5 bases). V dropped 4 bases and J dropped 3 bases, with 13 bases sitting between them. Germline CDR1 and CDR2: SGHNT and YYREEE (reference sequence). This CDR3 contains 14 residues. CDR3 bases: TGTGCCAGCAGCCACCAGACAGAGGACACTGAAGCTTTCTTT. The encoded protein is CASSHQTEDTEAFF. Complete variable domain (other parts from reference TRBV5-4 and TRBJ1-1): ETGVTQSPTHLIKTRGQQVTLRCSSQSGHNTVSWYQQALGQGPQFIFQYYREEENGRGNFPPRFSGLQFPNYSSELNVNALELDDSALYLCASSHQTEDTEAFFGQGTRLTVV.

This sequence joins TRBV18 and TRBJ1-2, with D perhaps matching TRBD1 (5 bases). The length of the CDR3 is 15 residues. Germline V CDR1 and CDR2: KGHSH, LQKENI. Trimming shortened V by 3 bases and J by 3 bases, and 14 bases separated the two germline ends. CDR3 DNA: TGTGCCAGCTCACCTAAGACGGGAGGGGACTATGGCTACACCTTC. Its translation: CASSPKTGGDYGYTF. Drawing the rest from reference TRBV18 and TRBJ1-2, the complete variable domain is NAGVMQNPRHLVRRRGQEARLRCSPMKGHSHVYWYRQLPEEGLKFMVYLQKENIIDESGMPKERFSAEFPKEGPSILRIQQVVRGDSAAYFCASSPKTGGDYGYTFGSGTRLTVV.

Note on this clone: The sample holds other DNA sequences that translate to the same CDR3. V gene TRBV5-1 combines with J gene TRBJ2-3; 7 nucleotides line up with TRBD1. In germline, CDR1 is SGHRS, CDR2 YFSETQ. The length of the CDR3 is 15 residues. The junction had 2 bases not matched to a gene; V was cut back by 0 bases and J by 1 base. CDR3 residues: CASSLAGQGTDTQYF. CDR3 in DNA: TGCGCCAGCAGCTTGGCCGGACAGGGCACAGATACGCAGTATTTT. Together with reference TRBV5-1 and TRBJ2-3, the CDR3 gives the full variable domain: KAGVTQTPRYLIKTRGQQVTLSCSPISGHRSVSWYQQTPGQGLQFLFEYFSETQRNKGNFPGRFSGRQFSNSRSEMNVSTLELGDSALYLCASSLAGQGTDTQYFGPGTRLTVL.

CDR3 region: CASSSPTGRNSYEQYF. CDR3 coding DNA: TGTGCCAGCAGTTCCCCGACAGGGAGGAACTCCTACGAGCAGTACTTC. The chain employs TRBV27 and TRBJ2-7; perhaps TRBD1 as D (7 bases). The CDR3 runs 16 residues. With 4 bases removed from V and 0 bases from J, the gap between germline ends came to 16 bases. CDR1 and CDR2 from the germline V gene are MNHEY and SMNVEV (reference sequence).

The chain couples TRBV2 to TRBJ1-4, with 10 positions matching TRBD1. Trimming removed 5 bases from V and 5 bases from J; junction bases left unmatched: 5. CDR3 length: 15 amino acids. The germline gives CDR1 SNHLY, CDR2 FYNNEI. CDR3 sequence reads: CASSLTTGGNEKLFF. The DNA of the CDR3 is TGTGCCAGCAGTCTTACGACAGGGGGCAATGAAAAACTGTTTTTT.

The gene calls are TRBV5-1 and TRBJ1-2, with 8 bases that match TRBD1. Germline CDR1 and CDR2: SGHRS and YFSETQ. The CDR3 contains 15 residues. V lost 0 bases, J lost 6 bases, and 7 bases stayed unmatched. The CDR3 sequence: CASSLETGQAHGYTF. DNA for the CDR3: TGCGCCAGCAGCTTGGAAACGGGACAGGCCCATGGCTACACCTTC. The variable domain in full, with the rest retrieved from reference TRBV5-1 and TRBJ1-2, is KAGVTQTPRYLIKTRGQQVTLSCSPISGHRSVSWYQQTPGQGLQFLFEYFSETQRNKGNFPGRFSGRQFSNSRSEMNVSTLELGDSALYLCASSLETGQAHGYTFGSGTRLTVV.

Only one count was recorded for this clone. The chain is built from TRBV5-8 and TRBJ1-2; a weak D match, TRBD1 (6 bases). With 4 bases removed from V and 8 bases from J, the gap between germline ends came to 15 bases. The germline CDR1 and CDR2 sequences are SGHTS and YDEGEE. The CDR3 sequence is 13 residues long. As DNA, the CDR3 is TGTGCCAGCAGCCTCGGGGGGGGCCGAGGCTACACCTTC. This gives the protein CASSLGGGRGYTF. Full variable domain (missing parts from reference TRBV5-8 and TRBJ1-2): EAGVTQSPTHLIKTRGQQATLRCSPISGHTSVYWYQQALGLGLQFLLWYDEGEERNRGNFPPRFSGRQFPNYSSELNVNALELEDSALYLCASSLGGGRGYTFGSGTRLTVV.